This T cell receptor beta chain is from a study of T cell changes during pregnancy in multiple sclerosis (dated by TCRdb to between 2018 and 2021). Concerning the study at large: In women with multiple sclerosis, the researchers looked at how the T cell repertoire shifted as pregnancy progressed.

Receptors were amplified or captured by the immunoSEQ multiplex PCR assay. The table was pulled from immuneACCESS by TCRdb, which kept in-frame rearrangements only. Such tables lose some clones; where checked, under half of the loss comes from unresolved V genes, and the rest has no known cause. This sample holds tens of thousands of clones; more than 85% were observed only once. The ten biggest clones cover around 0.93% of the sample. As concerns this clone: No cognate antigen has been identified for it. No per-base quality is available; no much larger clone lies one base away.

Between the V and J ends, shortened by 0 bases and 4 bases respectively, the junction contains 15 bases. CDR1 and CDR2 are read off the germline V gene as SGHAT and FQNNGV. Reading from cysteine to phenylalanine, the CDR3 counts 16 amino acids. Solely the CDR3 DNA is kept, with 48 bases framed from the first base. The clonotype was recovered from a female donor with multiple sclerosis, enrolled in a pregnancy study. The chain is made from TRBV11-2 and TRBJ1-2; the D gene is possibly TRBD1, with 5 bases matching. The sequencing used peripheral blood, collected before pregnancy. The sequenced DNA is TGTGCCAGCAGCTTAGAAAGGGGCAGGGCGAGCTATGGCTACACCTTC. Translated, this is CASSLERGRASYGYTF.